These T cell receptor beta chains were read from a single sample in a study of cytomegalovirus exposure and HLA in healthy donors. Repertoires were generated with immunoSEQ multiplex PCR, while TCRdb's copy carries only in-frame clones and drops some. The sample includes about 130,000 clones, around 77% seen only once; the top ten take roughly 5.7%. Sample: PBMCs. The receptors stem from a man aged 30 to 39 in good health and CMV-seronegative. Both conserved end residues are part of each CDR3. Each record gives: CDR3 protein, J gene, V gene.

cdr3_aa: CASSQEYHAATNEKLFF
j_call: TRBJ1-4
v_call: TRBV4-3

cdr3_aa: CASSQDSRPYQGQYF
j_call: TRBJ2-7
v_call: TRBV4-2

cdr3_aa: CASSFSNSPLHF
j_call: TRBJ1-6
v_call: TRBV19

cdr3_aa: CASSRATGQHYGYTF
j_call: TRBJ1-2
v_call: TRBV6-5

cdr3_aa: CASRSTGPFYGYTF
j_call: TRBJ1-2
v_call: TRBV2

cdr3_aa: CASSALQLAGGPYEQYF
j_call: TRBJ2-7
v_call: TRBV2

cdr3_aa: CASSLVPVGGETQYF
j_call: TRBJ2-5
v_call: TRBV7-9

cdr3_aa: CASVRDSLYTEAFF
j_call: TRBJ1-1
v_call: TRBV14

cdr3_aa: CASSPELAVYNEQFF
j_call: TRBJ2-1
v_call: TRBV5-1

cdr3_aa: CASSYGSMSYNEQFF
j_call: TRBJ2-1
v_call: TRBV6-5

cdr3_aa: CASSFRGLGYDEQFF
j_call: TRBJ2-1
v_call: TRBV11-1

cdr3_aa: CASSVVQGFGNEQFF
j_call: TRBJ2-1
v_call: TRBV9

cdr3_aa: CASSSRAGYAANEKLFF
j_call: TRBJ1-4
v_call: TRBV7-8

cdr3_aa: CASSLATRETQYF
j_call: TRBJ2-5
v_call: TRBV5-4

cdr3_aa: CASSLGGYGYTF
j_call: TRBJ1-2
v_call: TRBV28

cdr3_aa: CASSSRQGQNSPLHF
j_call: TRBJ1-6
v_call: TRBV28

cdr3_aa: CASRGETDTSPLHF
j_call: TRBJ1-6
v_call: TRBV6-1

cdr3_aa: CASSPWGAGDYEQYF
j_call: TRBJ2-7
v_call: TRBV7-9

cdr3_aa: CASSERDPGGTQYF
j_call: TRBJ2-5
v_call: TRBV2

cdr3_aa: CASSPAGRETQYF
j_call: TRBJ2-5
v_call: TRBV5-4

cdr3_aa: CASSLGRFQETQYF
j_call: TRBJ2-5
v_call: TRBV13

cdr3_aa: CASSVTSNTGELFF
j_call: TRBJ2-2
v_call: TRBV9

cdr3_aa: CASSTGTSHNEQFF
j_call: TRBJ2-1
v_call: TRBV7-3

cdr3_aa: CASSPLAGGRTDTQYF
j_call: TRBJ2-3
v_call: TRBV4-3

cdr3_aa: CASSQDLAGTEAFF
j_call: TRBJ1-1
v_call: TRBV4-3

cdr3_aa: CASSTPNSNQPQHF
j_call: TRBJ1-5
v_call: TRBV19